This record concerns one TCR beta chain sequence. Its antigen is unknown. The source of the sample is a study of OX40 agonist ivuxolimab in advanced cancers. Study-wide background: Ivuxolimab, an agonistic anti-OX40 (CD134) antibody, was given to patients. Overall study findings and caveats: The expanded peripheral T cells' antigen specificity was not determined.

Assay: immunoSEQ multiplex PCR; the TCRdb copy retains only in-frame clones and omits some. The data hold about 90,000 clones, with around 85% observed a single time. Autoimmune disease history or systemic immunosuppression meant exclusion. The receptor was isolated from an adult with an advanced solid tumor such as melanoma, head and neck, liver or kidney cancer. The sample consisted of CD4+ or CD8+ T cells sorted from blood, taken in a trial of the OX40 agonist ivuxolimab.

CDR3 sequence (DNA): TGCAGCGTTGAGACTAGCGGGACAGATACGCAGTATTTT. This codes for CSVETSGTDTQYF. This chain connects TRBV29-1 to TRBJ2-3; 10 bases agree with TRBD2. V shed 3 bases and J 3 bases; nucleotides not matched to a gene: 0. This CDR3 has 13 amino acids. From germline, CDR1 is SQVTM and CDR2 ANQGSEA.